These 5 T cell receptor beta chains share one sample of origin, sequenced in a study of cytomegalovirus exposure and HLA in healthy donors. This PCR relied on a set of 60 Vbeta primers and 13 Jbeta primers. Sequencing used immunoSEQ multiplex PCR; TCRdb keeps in-frame clones, though not all of them. The sample includes approximately 280,000 clones, about nine tenths of them seen just once. The sequenced sample consisted of PBMCs. The source is a middle-aged man in good health and CMV-seropositive.

V and J are TRBV21-1 and TRBJ2-1; whether TRBD2, the table's D call, matches the DNA was not checked. TRBV21-1 is tagged as a pseudogene. CDR3 length: 12 amino acids. For the CDR3, the DNA is TGTGCCAGCAGCACACTAGCCTGGGAGCAGTTCTTC. Translation gives CASSTLAWEQFF.

The CDR3 coding sequence is TGTGCCAGCTCACCAGGGGGGATAGACACTGAAGCTTTCTTT. Its protein is CASSPGGIDTEAFF. The chain recombines TRBV18 with TRBJ1-1; maybe TRBD1 (5 bases). V lost 2 bases to trimming and J lost 3 bases, with 10 bases between them. The CDR3 runs 14 residues. CDR1 is KGHSH and CDR2 is LQKENI in the germline V gene.

V gene TRBV5-1 combines with J gene TRBJ2-7; D is perhaps TRBD1 (5 bases). Between the trimmed V and J ends, which lost 4 bases and 7 bases, there was a span of 12 bases. The CDR3 is 12 residues long. Germline V gives CDR1 SGHRS, CDR2 YFSETQ. The CDR3 sequence: CASSQGSMEQYF. The CDR3 DNA sequence: TGCGCCAGCAGCCAGGGCTCCATGGAGCAGTACTTC.

This clone showed up just a few times. The rearrangement links TRBV28 to TRBJ1-2; tentatively, D is TRBD1 (6 bases). This CDR3 comprises 13 residues. The germline V gene has CDR1 MDHEN and CDR2 SYDVKM. Trimming left V 5 bases short and J 4 bases short, with 11 bases between. This CDR3 is CASSQGQAYGYTF. CDR3 DNA: TGTGCCAGCAGTCAGGGACAAGCCTATGGCTACACCTTC.

In regard to this clone: One end of the junction is discordant with germline, which a read error may explain. The J gene is TRBJ2-3, the V gene TRBV7-7; D perhaps matches TRBD2 (5 bases). This CDR3 region has 15 residues. Germline CDR1 and CDR2: SSHAT and FNYEAQ (reference sequence). The CDR3 reads CASSLAGGSADTQYF. For the CDR3, the DNA is TGTGCTAGCAGCTTAGCTGGCGGGTCGGCAGATACGCAGTATTTT. The whole variable domain, remainder taken from reference TRBV7-7 and TRBJ2-3, is GAGVSQSPRYKVTKRGQDVTLRCDPISSHATLYWYQQALGQGPEFLTYFNYEAQPDKSGLPSDRFSAERPEGSISTLTIQRTEQRDSAMYRCASSLAGGSADTQYFGPGTRLTVL.